The clone carrying this T cell receptor (beta chain) was counted only a few times. Its antigen remains unknown. This entry comes from a study of T-cell reconstitution after alpha-beta-depleted transplantation in children. Study findings and constraints: T-cell counts and diversity at one year post-transplant came mainly from newly produced T cells. The high TCRbeta diversity at day 60 in some patients came from surviving recipient T cells and thymic progenitors. The origin of alpha-beta T cells about two months after transplant was reportedly several hundred expanded graft clones.

Per germline, CDR1 MNHEY and CDR2 SVGEGT. V dropped 2 bases and J dropped 6; count of bases not matched to a gene: 11. There are 17 residues in the CDR3. The authors prepared the TCRbeta library with unique molecular identifiers. TCRdb called the PCR reads again in MiXCR, with one record for every CDR3 protein. The sample has a few hundred thousand distinct CDR3 sequences, approximately 42% seen once. This clonotype was obtained from a girl between 2 and 10 years old with aplastic anemia, due to receive a stem cell transplant. The sequences come from PBMCs, collected before TCRalphabeta/CD19-depleted stem cell transplant. The chain is built from TRBV6-2 or TRBV6-3 and TRBJ1-5, with 9 bases aligning to TRBD1. The CDR3 nucleotides are TGTGCCAGCAGTTACGAATGGACAGGGGCCGGAGGTCAGCCCCAGCATTTT. Translation gives CASSYEWTGAGGQPQHF.